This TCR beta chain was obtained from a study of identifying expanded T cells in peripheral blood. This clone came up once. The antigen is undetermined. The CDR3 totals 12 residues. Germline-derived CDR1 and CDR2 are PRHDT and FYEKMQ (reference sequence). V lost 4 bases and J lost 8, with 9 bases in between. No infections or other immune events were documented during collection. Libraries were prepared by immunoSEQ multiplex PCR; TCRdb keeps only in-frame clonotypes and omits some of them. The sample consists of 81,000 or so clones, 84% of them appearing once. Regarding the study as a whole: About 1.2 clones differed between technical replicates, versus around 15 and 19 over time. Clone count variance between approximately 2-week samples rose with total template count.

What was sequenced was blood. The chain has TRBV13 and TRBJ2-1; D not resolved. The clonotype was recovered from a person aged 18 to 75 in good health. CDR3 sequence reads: CASSSRTYEQFF. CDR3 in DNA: TGTGCCAGCAGCTCTCGGACCTATGAGCAGTTCTTC.